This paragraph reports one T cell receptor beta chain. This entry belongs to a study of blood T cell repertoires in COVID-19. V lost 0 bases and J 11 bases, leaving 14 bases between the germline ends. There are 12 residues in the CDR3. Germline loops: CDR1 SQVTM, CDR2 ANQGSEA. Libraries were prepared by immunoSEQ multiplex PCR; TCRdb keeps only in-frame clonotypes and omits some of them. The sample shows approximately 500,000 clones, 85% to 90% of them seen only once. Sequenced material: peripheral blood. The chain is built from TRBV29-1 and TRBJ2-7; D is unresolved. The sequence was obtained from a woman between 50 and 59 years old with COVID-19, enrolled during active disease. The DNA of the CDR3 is TGCAGCGTTGAAGATCAACTTGGCGGAGAGTACTTC. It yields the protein CSVEDQLGGEYF.